Presented here are 22 T cell receptor beta chains from one specimen sequenced in a study of cytomegalovirus exposure and HLA in healthy donors. The PCR was carried out with 60 Vbeta primers and 13 Jbeta primers. Clones were sequenced by immunoSEQ multiplex PCR, and TCRdb holds only the in-frame ones, with some missing. In the table there are around 100,000 clones, over 65% of which are singletons. Specimen: PBMCs. These TCRs come from a man aged 25-40 years in good health and CMV-seronegative.

The CDR3 sequence: CASSLGPKNTEAFF. The CDR3 nucleotides read TGTGCCAGCAGCTTGGGCCCAAAGAACACTGAAGCTTTCTTT. V is TRBV7-3 and J is TRBJ1-1; D uncertain. This CDR3 has 14 residues. Trimming left V 3 bases short and J 1 base short, with 9 bases between. Germline assignment: CDR1 SGHTA and CDR2 FQGTGA. The entire variable domain, with the rest obtained from reference TRBV7-3 and TRBJ1-1, is as follows: GAGVSQTPSNKVTEKGKYVELRCDPISGHTALYWYRQSLGQGPEFLIYFQGTGAADDSGLPNDRFFAVRPEGSVSTLKIQRTERGDSAVYLCASSLGPKNTEAFFGQGTRLTVV.

The chain links TRBV11-2 to TRBJ2-3; 11 bases map to TRBD2. The germline V gene encodes CDR1 SGHAT and CDR2 FQNNGV. The CDR3 runs to 16 residues. V trimming: 5 bases; J trimming: 0 bases; junction bases outside the gene matches: 4. The CDR3, as DNA: TGTGCCAGCAGCACACTAGCGGGGGCAAGCACAGATACGCAGTATTTT. Translation: CASSTLAGASTDTQYF.

J is TRBJ2-5 and V is TRBV5-1; 7 positions agree with TRBD2. The DNA end is a closer match to TRBJ2-7, so the J assignment may be wrong. Germline assignment: CDR1 SGHRS and CDR2 YFSETQ. There are 16 residues in the CDR3. CDR3 amino acids: CASSLVGGSTSYEQYF. CDR3 coding DNA: TGCGCCAGCAGCTTGGTGGGAGGGAGTACCTCCTACGAGCAGTACTTC.

V usage is TRBV7-9 and J usage is TRBJ1-3; tentatively, D is TRBD1 (6 bases). CDR3 size: 15 residues. V lost 5 bases to trimming and J lost 0 bases, with 11 bases between them. Germline V gives CDR1 SEHNR, CDR2 FQNEAQ (reference sequence). Here the CDR3 reads CASSIDRSSGNTIYF. The CDR3 DNA reads TGTGCCAGCAGCATCGACAGGAGCTCTGGAAACACCATATATTTT.

The V gene is TRBV11-2, the J gene TRBJ2-1; 8 bases line up with TRBD2. Trimming cost V 2 bases and J 6 bases; bases outside gene matches: 3. There are 14 residues in the CDR3. The germline gives CDR1 SGHAT, CDR2 FQNNGV. DNA for the CDR3: TGTGCCAGCAGCTTACCCGGGACTAGCAATGAGCAGTTCTTC. Protein: CASSLPGTSNEQFF.

The J gene is TRBJ2-7, the V gene TRBV11-2; 7 bases match TRBD1. With V trimmed by 0 bases and J by 5 bases, 4 bases remained unmatched. The CDR3 sequence is 14 residues long. CDR1 and CDR2 (germline): SGHAT, FQNNGV. CDR3 in amino acids: CASSLDRGGHEQYF. In DNA, the CDR3 is TGTGCCAGCAGCTTAGATCGAGGGGGCCACGAGCAGTACTTC.

CDR3 nucleotide sequence: TGTGCCAGCAGCTTGAATGGCGGAGATTACAATGAGCAGTTCTTC. It translates to CASSLNGGDYNEQFF. The gene calls are TRBV5-4 and TRBJ2-1; D is unresolved. The CDR3 spans 15 residues. The V gene lost 1 base and the J gene lost 4 bases, with 12 bases spanning the gap. CDR1 SGHNT and CDR2 YYREEE come from the germline V gene (reference sequence). The whole variable domain, remainder taken from reference TRBV5-4 and TRBJ2-1, is ETGVTQSPTHLIKTRGQQVTLRCSSQSGHNTVSWYQQALGQGPQFIFQYYREEENGRGNFPPRFSGLQFPNYSSELNVNALELDDSALYLCASSLNGGDYNEQFFGPGTRLTVL.

This clone showed up just a few times. V gene TRBV29-1 combines with J gene TRBJ2-7; 11 bases fit TRBD1. CDR1 and CDR2 (germline): SQVTM, ANQGSEA. The CDR3 length is 13 residues. The ends lost 6 bases at V and 7 bases at J; junction bases unmatched: 8. The CDR3 protein is CSVPGQGDGEQYF. The CDR3 DNA reads TGCAGCGTGCCGGGACAGGGGGACGGTGAGCAGTACTTC.

This chain uses TRBV5-6 with TRBJ1-1; TRBD1 is a possible D gene (5 bases). Germline V gives CDR1 SGHDT, CDR2 YYEEEE. This CDR3 contains 14 residues. Between the trimmed V and J ends, which lost 1 base and 5 bases, there was a span of 12 bases. The CDR3 DNA follows: TGTGCCAGCAGCTTGACGGCAGGGAAAACTGAAGCTTTCTTT. As protein: CASSLTAGKTEAFF.

This chain joins TRBV11-2 and TRBJ2-3; 10 bases line up with TRBD2. Germline V gene data show CDR1 as SGHAT and CDR2 as FQNNGV. The CDR3 covers 15 residues. The V segment lost 1 base and the J segment 5 bases; nucleotides outside the gene matches: 3. The CDR3 protein is CASSLASGSIDTQYF. The DNA for the CDR3 is TGTGCCAGCAGCTTAGCTAGCGGGAGTATAGATACGCAGTATTTT.

This chain uses TRBV2 with TRBJ1-5, with a tentative D call TRBD1 (6 bases). This CDR3 has 16 residues. Germline V gene sequence: CDR1 SNHLY, CDR2 FYNNEI. V lost 4 bases to trimming and J lost 6 bases, with 19 bases between them. CDR3 amino acids: CASSGFGGRSGQPQHF. CDR3 coding DNA: TGTGCCAGCAGTGGCTTCGGGGGGCGCAGTGGTCAGCCCCAGCATTTT.

This rearrangement joins TRBV7-9 to TRBJ1-6; D might be TRBD1 (5 bases). Germline CDR1 and CDR2: SEHNR and FQNEAQ (reference sequence). CDR3 size: 15 residues. The V gene lost 1 base and the J gene lost 8 bases, with 12 bases spanning the gap. The CDR3 coding sequence is TGTGCCAGCAGCTTAGGTTCAGGGCTCCATTCACCCCTCCACTTT. Translating gives CASSLGSGLHSPLHF. The full variable domain, its missing parts supplied by reference TRBV7-9 and TRBJ1-6, is DTGVSQNPRHKITKRGQNVTFRCDPISEHNRLYWYRQTLGQGPEFLTYFQNEAQLEKSRLLSDRFSAERPKGSFSTLEIQRTEQGDSAMYLCASSLGSGLHSPLHFGNGTRLTVT.

Only a few counts were recorded for this clone. The chain is built from TRBV7-2 and TRBJ2-1, with 10 bases fitting TRBD2. This CDR3 has 14 amino acids. V dropped 3 bases and J dropped 7; count of bases not matched to a gene: 3. Per germline, CDR1 SGHTA and CDR2 FQGNSA. The CDR3 loop reads CASSFSGGANEQFF. In DNA form, the CDR3 reads TGTGCCAGCAGCTTCAGCGGGGGGGCAAATGAGCAGTTCTTC.

V gene TRBV6-5 combines with J gene TRBJ2-7, with D possibly TRBD1 on 6 matching bases. This CDR3 is built from 15 residues. Trimming stripped 0 bases from V and 7 bases from J, with 16 bases between. The germline V gene has CDR1 MNHEY and CDR2 SVGAGI. The CDR3 DNA reads TGTGCCAGCAGTTACTCGAGCCAGGGGCAGTCGGAGCAGTACTTC. This codes for CASSYSSQGQSEQYF.

This clone has more than one count but fewer than ten. The CDR3 here is CASSQHTGSGGETQYF. CDR3 coding DNA: TGCGCCAGCAGCCAACACACGGGTAGCGGGGGGGAGACCCAGTACTTC. The chain recombines TRBV4-3 with TRBJ2-5; 10 bases match TRBD2. This CDR3 has 16 amino acids. V dropped 2 bases and J dropped 5; count of bases not matched to a gene: 8. CDR1 and CDR2 from the germline V gene are LGHNA and YSLEER.

The chain uses TRBV27 and TRBJ2-7, with TRBD2 identical over 9 bases. The CDR3 is made up of 18 amino acids. Germline-derived CDR1 and CDR2 are MNHEY and SMNVEV (reference sequence). The trim removed 5 bases at V and 0 bases at J, leaving 14 bases unmatched. CDR3 DNA sequence: TGTGCCAGCAGTCCGGCTTTCACTAGCGGGCCGAGCTCCTACGAGCAGTACTTC. This sequence encodes CASSPAFTSGPSSYEQYF.

A few counts support this clone. The gene calls are TRBV5-4 and TRBJ2-3; no definite D call. The germline V gene encodes CDR1 SGHNT and CDR2 YYREEE (reference sequence). The length of the CDR3 is 12 residues. Trimming cost V 0 bases and J 7 bases, with 6 bases left between them. The CDR3, as DNA: TGTGCCAGCAGCTTGGACGACAATACGCAGTATTTT. It translates to CASSLDDNTQYF. Full variable domain (remainder filled in from reference TRBV5-4 and TRBJ2-3): ETGVTQSPTHLIKTRGQQVTLRCSSQSGHNTVSWYQQALGQGPQFIFQYYREEENGRGNFPPRFSGLQFPNYSSELNVNALELDDSALYLCASSLDDNTQYFGPGTRLTVL.

In regard to this clone: One junction end disagrees with the germline gene, perhaps due to a read error. The chain links TRBV19 to TRBJ1-3, with TRBD1 as a possible D gene (6 bases). The CDR3 contains 13 residues. Germline V gene lookup returns CDR1 LNHDA and CDR2 SQIVND (reference sequence). The CDR3 reads CASSIAIGGQRDF. The CDR3 bases are TGTGCCAGTAGTATAGCTATAGGAGGACAGAGAGATTTT.

The chain carries TRBV5-8 and TRBJ2-2; 9 bases are a match to TRBD1. Germline assignment: CDR1 SGHTS and CDR2 YDEGEE. The CDR3 runs 17 residues. V trimming: 4 bases; J trimming: 4 bases; junction bases outside the gene matches: 11. CDR3: CASSRTGGVLGTGELFF. The CDR3 nucleotides are TGTGCCAGCAGCCGTACAGGGGGCGTCTTGGGCACCGGGGAGCTGTTTTTT.

The chain uses TRBV19 and TRBJ1-5, with a weak D call TRBD1 (5 bases). The CDR3 extends over 15 amino acids. V lost 1 base and J lost 4, with 11 bases in between. CDR1 LNHDA and CDR2 SQIVND come from the germline V gene (reference sequence). CDR3 in amino acids: CASSIARAGNQPQHF. In DNA, the CDR3 is TGTGCCAGTAGTATAGCTCGGGCAGGGAATCAGCCCCAGCATTTT.

The chain joins TRBV7-2 to TRBJ2-7; TRBD2 agrees at 13 bases. This CDR3 has 18 residues. CDR1 is SGHTA and CDR2 is FQGNSA in the germline V gene. The J segment lost 2 bases and the V segment lost 3 bases, leaving 10 bases of the junction unmatched. As DNA, the CDR3 is TGTGCCAGCAGCTTGACCTCGGGACTAGCGGGGCCAACCTACGAGCAGTACTTC. Protein product: CASSLTSGLAGPTYEQYF.

This chain joins TRBV5-4 and TRBJ1-2; D might be TRBD1 (5 bases). Germline V gene sequence: CDR1 SGHNT, CDR2 YYREEE (reference sequence). V was clipped by 7 bases and J by 3 bases, with 19 bases between them. CDR3 length: 15 amino acids. This CDR3 reads CASGGGYWGDYGYTF. CDR3 nucleotide sequence: TGTGCCAGCGGCGGGGGTTATTGGGGGGACTATGGCTACACCTTC.